The rows below give T cell receptor beta chains drawn from one sample of a study of shared T cell receptors in the human thymus. Libraries were prepared by immunoSEQ multiplex PCR; TCRdb keeps only in-frame clonotypes and omits some of them. The table has over 450,000 clones, about 80% seen once. These records were also assigned to another study, of human thymus T cells.

The sample was thymocytes. The receptors derive from a boy in the first two years of life with a congenital heart defect. The CDR3 runs from the conserved cysteine through the conserved F or W. D genes are given only for firm matches. Clone size, where shown, is once, few, many, or a class for clones that have expanded.

V,size,J,D,DNA,CDR3
TRBV10-3,NA,TRBJ2-7,TRBD1,TGTGCCATCAGTAACTACACAGGACAGGCGAGCTCCTACGAGCAGTACTTC,CAISNYTGQASSYEQYF
TRBV2,NA,TRBJ2-7,NA,TGTGCCAGCAGCGGATGGCCCCAAGGACAGTCCCCCTACGAGCAGTACTTC,CASSGWPQGQSPYEQYF
TRBV18,NA,TRBJ1-2,TRBD1,TGTGCCAGCTCACCAGCCCGGGACAGGGTGCCTCTGAACTATGGCTACACCTTC,CASSPARDRVPLNYGYTF
TRBV27,few,TRBJ2-7,TRBD2,TGTGCCAGCAGTTTACGGACTAGCGGGAGGGGTCGTGGGGAAGAGCAGTACTTC,CASSLRTSGRGRGEEQYF
TRBV25-1,NA,TRBJ2-2,TRBD2,TGTGCCAGCAGGCCTAGGGGGGCTAGCGGGATCCACACCGGGGAGCTGTTTTTT,CASRPRGASGIHTGELFF
TRBV7-9,once,TRBJ2-5,TRBD1,TGTGCCAGCAGCCCTTGGGGGACAGGGGGCAAGACCCAGTACTTC,CASSPWGTGGKTQYF
TRBV7-2,NA,TRBJ1-1,TRBD1,TGTGCCAGCAGCTTAGATTTCGGGACAGGGGGTGGCACTGAAGCTTTCTTT,CASSLDFGTGGGTEAFF
TRBV6-1,NA,TRBJ2-3,NA,TGTGCCAGCTTGGAAGGGGTGAGCACAGATACGCAGTATTTT,CASLEGVSTDTQYF
TRBV4-2,NA,TRBJ2-1,NA,TGTGCCAGCAGCCAAGTCCCCCCTATGTTAGTAGCTCCGACTTACAATGAGCAGTTCTTC,CASSQVPPMLVAPTYNEQFF
TRBV5-6,once,TRBJ2-3,NA,TGTGCCAGCACCGCCCCCCAGGATACGCAGTATTTT,CASTAPQDTQYF